This TCR beta chain was sequenced for a study of T-cell memory formation after mild COVID-19. Study-level information: The TCR clusters were mostly specific to one donor. Whole-study results and caveats: Some clones that responded were present in memory (sampled pre-infection), which suggests cross-reactive memory joined. Among clones peaking at day 37 in the second wave, SARS-CoV-2 specificity remained unconfirmed. Most CD4+ clones that shrank were in CM and EM, while CD8+ ones turned up in EMRA.

TCRdb independently ran MiXCR on the 5' RACE reads; one entry per CDR3 protein. The table records 110,000 or so distinct CDR3 sequences, about a fifth of them present only once. This CDR3 spans 17 amino acids. The germline V gene has CDR1 SGHTA and CDR2 FQGNSA. J was trimmed by 4 bases and V by 5 bases; bases with no gene match: 13. Comments on this clonotype: Its target is not known.

Sequenced input: PBMCs or a T cell subset sorted from them (not recorded which). The source of this sequence is a man younger than 35 who had mild COVID-19 (a few samples of this study predate the infection). Cell type and time point are not known. The chain recombines TRBV7-2 with TRBJ2-2; 7 bases fit TRBD2. For the CDR3, the DNA is TGTGCCAGCAGCCAATTTCTCAAGCGGGATAGCACCGGGGAGCTGTTTTTT. As protein: CASSQFLKRDSTGELFF.